The text below deals with one T cell receptor (beta chain). The target of this receptor is not known. The germline V gene encodes CDR1 MNHEY and CDR2 SVGAGI. Here V drops 0 bases and J drops 0 bases, and the junction holds 3 bases not matched to any gene. Including cysteine and phenylalanine, the CDR3 has 16 amino acids. The sequence is cut down to CDR3 DNA, 48 bases in frame from base 1. The record originates from a study of cytomegalovirus exposure and HLA in healthy donors (dated by TCRdb to the late 2010s). Regarding the study in general: In an earlier analysis of approximately 500 of the donors, approximately 300 Gb of sequence data and 100 million or so unique TCR beta sequences from 150 million to 200 million T cells were reported. Roughly 300 gigabases of sequencing data and around 80 million unique TCR sequences made up an early release that covered several hundred HLA-typed donors. Of the roughly 400 genotyped donors, 70% to 90% were placed in the genetic ancestry cluster associated with self-reported Caucasian donors. The study aimed to test whether cataloging public T cell receptors could reveal signatures of past pathogen exposure. The study profiled the T cell repertoires of 500 to 800 subjects by immunosequencing and related them to cytomegalovirus serostatus. A separate validation cohort of 100 to 150 different subjects was used in addition to the 666-subject first cohort. To predict cytomegalovirus infection status, the study brought together high-throughput TCR immunosequencing, statistical association of individual TCRs with disease status, and machine learning. In a later analysis, previously published TCR beta repertoires from several hundred donors were re-analyzed and high-resolution HLA genotyping was added so that TCR occurrence patterns could be studied. In the later analysis, no new phenotypic data were used to find candidate immune exposures; instead, reliance was placed on TCR beta sequences and their occurrence across donors. To decide whether each TCR beta V gene segment behaved as functional or pseudogenic, an earlier analysis of fewer than 750 of the donors relied on high-throughput TCR beta sequencing. Alongside the repertoire data, information on donor age, sex, ethnicity and CMV serostatus was compiled. In a later genetic analysis, genome-wide SNP genotypes for about three fifths of the roughly 670 donors were used, and that subset was treated as a discovery cohort. Every repertoire in the discovery cohort had been generated on one and the same sequencing platform. HLA typing included class I and class II loci at four-digit resolution. The number of typed donors differed by locus: 629-630 for A, B, C, DRB1 and DQB1; 522 for DQA1; 606 for DPA1; and about 470 for DPB1. Roughly 5 DR-DQ haplotypes were handled as single units for association and clustering because linkage in the cohort was strong. Among approximately 370 genotyped donors of the cohort, an average of around 250,000 unique TCR beta nucleotide sequences was sequenced per donor, of which about 19% were non-productive.

Receptor libraries were prepared by the immunoSEQ multiplex PCR assay. For the multiplex PCR, a mixture combining 60 forward primers for TCR Vbeta segments and 13 reverse primers for TCR Jbeta segments was used. The CDR3 region of rearranged TCR beta genes was amplified from genomic DNA by a multiplex PCR assay. On the Illumina HiSeq System, the amplified TCR beta libraries were sequenced as 87-base-pair reads. The original pipeline was this. A later analysis tallied roughly 76 million unique TCR beta chains across the 700 or so repertoires, and some 12 million of those chains were shared by two or more donors. Raw reads were error-corrected and collapsed into unique sequences by a nearest-neighbor algorithm in which closely related sequences were merged to remove PCR and sequencing errors. Alignment of CDR3 sequences to IMGT reference sequences was used to assign V, D and J gene segments. For a sequence to be retained, a match of at least six nucleotides was required to both a V gene segment and a J gene segment. A rearrangement was called productive if the CDR3 had no stop codons and remained in frame with V and J, and every other rearrangement was called non-productive. Following IMGT convention, CDR3 was defined as the stretch from the second conserved V-encoded cysteine to the conserved J-encoded phenylalanine. Sequences without an unambiguous match to a single V gene segment were excluded from the earlier analysis of approximately 600 of the donors. An earlier analysis of a few hundred of the donors called V segments functional above 56.7% productive rearrangements and segregating when the between-donor standard deviation exceeded 5%. To diagnose cytomegalovirus status from the catalog of TCR beta chain sequences, a statistical classification framework was built. V and J gene assignment, in a later analysis, came from comparing TCR nucleotide sequences with IMGT/GENE-DB human TR gene sequences. The TCRdist pipeline was used in a later analysis to assign CDR3 sequences and most-parsimonious VDJ recombination scenarios. A later analysis defined each TCR beta chain by its CDR3 amino acid sequence plus V-gene family, and excluded reads lacking a unique V-gene family. As a way to deal with suspected cross-contamination and a sequencing artifact, a later analysis dropped nearly 600 nucleotide sequences that were highly shared and had low generation probability. For each public chain, a later analysis derived a clonal expansion index from normalized ranks of inferred template counts within each repertoire. In a later analysis, generation probabilities were computed using a VDJ recombination model fitted to out-of-frame rearrangements, and the results were checked against IGoR. In a later analysis, hypergeometric tests were used to score TCR-TCR, TCR-HLA and TCR-CMV co-occurrence, with a repertoire-size bias correction applied to TCR pairs. A later analysis estimated false discovery rates by permuting HLA or CMV assignments 20 times. In a later analysis, co-occurring TCRs were grouped using DBSCAN, and TCRdist sequence similarity was added for clustering within HLA-allele-positive subsets. For co-occurrence clustering, repertoires with fewer than 30,000 or more than 120,000 public chains were excluded, along with five repertoires with anomalous nucleotide sharing. The immuneACCESS repertoire file appears here via TCRdb, limited to in-frame rearrangements. These files lack a portion of the clones; in checked studies, under half of the deficit traces to unresolved V genes, and the cause of the others is not known. That table is the source of V, J and clone size, and D and trimming were worked out from the DNA. The sample's own table lists roughly 100,000 clones. Of the sample, 3% to 3.5% falls within the top ten clones.

The cohort consisted of 600 to 750 healthy bone marrow donors. At the time of sampling, all cohort members were nominally healthy, though unrecorded immune exposures were likely present. The donor was CMV seronegative and was included in the group of approximately 350 seronegative cohort members. Every donor gave a peripheral blood sample, and the peripheral blood mononuclear cells from that sample were used for TCR beta sequencing. The Qiagen DNeasy Blood Extraction Kit was used to extract genomic DNA from the blood cell samples. Beyond this particular receptor, the publication reports: For the cohort, immune exposure information was limited to CMV serostatus. In the study, some 180 TCR beta chains were listed as associated with cytomegalovirus. The authors suggested that the approach could potentially be generalized to other disease states and immunological phenotypes. Because counts were too low, seventeen rarely observed V segments, including chromosome 9 orphons, were left out of the earlier analysis of roughly 600 of the donors. Linkage disequilibrium might explain the correlated functional status among segregating V segments, but an unknown experimental factor could not be excluded. In vitro tests confirmed that a few of the cytomegalovirus-associated TCR beta chains recognize cytomegalovirus antigens. The sequencing pipeline was judged likely to have produced a cluster of highly shared sequence variants as a technical artifact. A later analysis found that HLA-associated TCR beta chains were more clonally expanded and had lower generation probabilities than equally common non-associated chains. According to a later analysis, most CMV-associated TCR beta chains appeared to be HLA-restricted, and the HLA associations seemed to be driven largely by CMV exposure. At a false discovery rate of 0.05, a later analysis linked 15,000 to 20,000 TCR beta sequences to specific HLA alleles. Presence/absence analyses assumed roughly uniform sequencing depth across donors, an assumption that may not hold. According to a later genetic analysis, donors in an Asian-associated ancestry cluster had fewer N-insertions in productive TCRs than the approximately 700-donor mean. When HLA alleles, especially DR and DQ, strongly co-occurred, attributing TCR associations to individual alleles was difficult. A further reported finding was that TCR beta sequences accurately predicted the HLA-A and HLA-B alleles for most subjects in the first cohort. In a later analysis, the rate of TCR association differed among HLA loci, with DRB1 alleles having the most associated TCRs and HLA-C alleles having the fewest. Across donors, most TCR sequences were observed very rarely, whereas some public TCRs were present in many individuals. The classifier was reported to diagnose cytomegalovirus status with high specificity and sensitivity in both the original and validation cohorts. Because the 87-base-pair reads could not distinguish some IMGT-functional V segments, including TRBV6-2 and TRBV6-3, those segments were excluded. According to a later analysis, parvovirus B19, influenza, CMV and Epstein-Barr virus appeared linked to several top co-occurrence clusters. HLA typing was unavailable for some donors at each locus, so association tests used only the typed subset. In an earlier analysis of under 600 of the donors, most TCR beta V segments were observed in productive rearrangements about 87% or about 30% of the time, broadly matching IMGT annotations. V-gene and J-gene trimming of TCR beta chains was associated with a missense DCLRE1C variant in a later genetic analysis, and the association was replicated in an independent cohort. In this cohort, only TCR beta chains were sequenced, and detectable features were limited by the absence of alpha or paired-chain data.

The chain joins TRBV6-5 to TRBJ2-7; 9 central bases correspond to TRBD2. The specimen was PBMCs. This receptor was taken from a man between 40 and 49 years old in good health and CMV-seronegative. The encoded CDR3 is CASSYSDSGSSYEQYF. The DNA reads TGTGCCAGCAGTTACTCCGATAGCGGGAGCTCCTACGAGCAGTACTTC.